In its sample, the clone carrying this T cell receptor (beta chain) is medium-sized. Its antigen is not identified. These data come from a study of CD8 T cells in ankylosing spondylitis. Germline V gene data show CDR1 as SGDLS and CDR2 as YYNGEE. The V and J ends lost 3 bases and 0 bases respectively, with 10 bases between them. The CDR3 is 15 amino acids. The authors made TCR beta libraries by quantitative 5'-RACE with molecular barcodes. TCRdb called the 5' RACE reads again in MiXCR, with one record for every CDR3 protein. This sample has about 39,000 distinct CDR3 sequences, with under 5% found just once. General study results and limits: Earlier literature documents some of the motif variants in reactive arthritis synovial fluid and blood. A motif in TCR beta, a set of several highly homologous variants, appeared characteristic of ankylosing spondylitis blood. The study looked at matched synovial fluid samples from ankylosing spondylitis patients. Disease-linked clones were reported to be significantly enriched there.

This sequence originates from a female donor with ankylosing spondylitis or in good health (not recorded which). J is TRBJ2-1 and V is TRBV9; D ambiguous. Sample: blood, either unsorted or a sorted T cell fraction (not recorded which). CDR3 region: CASSAWPSSYNEQFF. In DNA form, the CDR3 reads TGTGCCAGCAGCGCCTGGCCGAGCTCCTACAATGAGCAGTTCTTC.